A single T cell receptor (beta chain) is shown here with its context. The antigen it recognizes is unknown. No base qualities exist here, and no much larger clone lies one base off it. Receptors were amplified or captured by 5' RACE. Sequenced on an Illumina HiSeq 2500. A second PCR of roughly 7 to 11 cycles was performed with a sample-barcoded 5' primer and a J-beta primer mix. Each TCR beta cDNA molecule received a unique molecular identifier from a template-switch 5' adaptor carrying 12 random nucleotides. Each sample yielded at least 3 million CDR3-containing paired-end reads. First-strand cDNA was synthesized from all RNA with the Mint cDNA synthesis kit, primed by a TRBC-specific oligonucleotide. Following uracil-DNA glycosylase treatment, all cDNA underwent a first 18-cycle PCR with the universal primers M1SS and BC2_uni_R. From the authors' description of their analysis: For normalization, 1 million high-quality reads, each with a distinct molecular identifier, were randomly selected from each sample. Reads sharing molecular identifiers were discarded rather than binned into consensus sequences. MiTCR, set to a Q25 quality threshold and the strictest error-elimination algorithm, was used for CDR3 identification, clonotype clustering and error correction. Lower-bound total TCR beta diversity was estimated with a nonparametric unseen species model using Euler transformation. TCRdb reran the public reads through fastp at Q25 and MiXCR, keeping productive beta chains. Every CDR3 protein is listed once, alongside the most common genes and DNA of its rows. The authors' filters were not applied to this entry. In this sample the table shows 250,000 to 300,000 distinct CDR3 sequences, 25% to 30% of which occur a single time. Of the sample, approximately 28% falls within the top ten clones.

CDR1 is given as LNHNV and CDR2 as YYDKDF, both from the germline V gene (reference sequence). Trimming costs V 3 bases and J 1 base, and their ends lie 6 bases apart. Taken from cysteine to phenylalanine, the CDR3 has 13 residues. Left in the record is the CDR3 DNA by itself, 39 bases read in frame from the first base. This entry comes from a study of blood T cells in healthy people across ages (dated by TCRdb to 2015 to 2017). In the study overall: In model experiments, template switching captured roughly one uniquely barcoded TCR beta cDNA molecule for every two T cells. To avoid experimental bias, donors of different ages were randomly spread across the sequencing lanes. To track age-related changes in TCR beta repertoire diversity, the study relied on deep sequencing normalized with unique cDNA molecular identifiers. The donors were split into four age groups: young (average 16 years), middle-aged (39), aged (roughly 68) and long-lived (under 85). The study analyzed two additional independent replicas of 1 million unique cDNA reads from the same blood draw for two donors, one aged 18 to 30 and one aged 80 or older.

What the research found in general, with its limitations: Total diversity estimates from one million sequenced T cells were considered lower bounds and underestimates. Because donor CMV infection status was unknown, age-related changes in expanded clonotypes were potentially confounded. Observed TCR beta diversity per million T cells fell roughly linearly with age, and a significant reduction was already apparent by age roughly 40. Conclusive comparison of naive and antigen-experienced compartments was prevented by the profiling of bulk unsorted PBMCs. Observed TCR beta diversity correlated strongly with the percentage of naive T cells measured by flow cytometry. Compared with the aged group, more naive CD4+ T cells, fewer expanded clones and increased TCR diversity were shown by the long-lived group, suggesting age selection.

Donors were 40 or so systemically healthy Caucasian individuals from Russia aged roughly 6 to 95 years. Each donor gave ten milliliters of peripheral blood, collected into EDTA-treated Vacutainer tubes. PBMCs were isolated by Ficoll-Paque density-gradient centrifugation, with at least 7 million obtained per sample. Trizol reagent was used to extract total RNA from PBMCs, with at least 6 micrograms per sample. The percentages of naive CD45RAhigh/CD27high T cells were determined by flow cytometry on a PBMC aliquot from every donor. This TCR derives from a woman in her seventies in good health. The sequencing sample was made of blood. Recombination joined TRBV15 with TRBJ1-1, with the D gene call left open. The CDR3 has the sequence CATSSRKNTEAFF. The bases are TGTGCCACCAGCAGCAGGAAGAACACTGAAGCTTTCTTT.